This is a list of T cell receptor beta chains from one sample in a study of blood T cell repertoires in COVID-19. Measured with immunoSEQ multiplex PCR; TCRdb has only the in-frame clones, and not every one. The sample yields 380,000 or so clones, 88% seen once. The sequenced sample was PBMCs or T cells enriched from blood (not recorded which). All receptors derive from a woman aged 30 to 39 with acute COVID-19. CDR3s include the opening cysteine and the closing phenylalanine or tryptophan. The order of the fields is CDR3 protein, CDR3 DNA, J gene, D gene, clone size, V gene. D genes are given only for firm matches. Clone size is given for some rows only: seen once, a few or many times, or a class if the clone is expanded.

CDR3: CASTNRNTGELFF; DNA: TGTGCCAGCACTAATCGCAACACCGGGGAGCTGTTTTTT; J: TRBJ2-2; D: NA; size: once; V: TRBV12-3/TRBV12-4
CDR3: CASSPSQSYEQYF; DNA: TGTGCCAGCTCACCCTCGCAGTCCTACGAGCAGTACTTC; J: TRBJ2-7; D: NA; size: once; V: TRBV18
CDR3: CAWRSGHSNQPQHF; DNA: TGTGCCTGGAGGTCCGGACATAGCAATCAGCCCCAGCATTTT; J: TRBJ1-5; D: NA; size: NA; V: TRBV30
CDR3: CATSDEDGGSEPQHF; DNA: TGTGCCACCAGTGACGAGGACGGAGGAAGTGAGCCCCAGCATTTT; J: TRBJ1-5; D: NA; size: NA; V: TRBV24-1
CDR3: CASGYGGQEETQYF; DNA: TGTGCCAGCGGGTACGGGGGGCAGGAAGAGACCCAGTACTTC; J: TRBJ2-5; D: NA; size: NA; V: TRBV7-9
CDR3: CASSPSGVQGEQYF; DNA: TGTGCCAGCAGCCCCAGCGGGGTTCAAGGCGAGCAGTACTTC; J: TRBJ2-7; D: TRBD2; size: NA; V: TRBV9
CDR3: CASRKGRQGGETQYF; DNA: TGTGCCAGCAGAAAGGGTAGACAGGGAGGAGAGACCCAGTACTTC; J: TRBJ2-5; D: NA; size: NA; V: TRBV14
CDR3: CASRGVAWTGNQPQHF; DNA: TGTGCCAGTAGGGGGGTGGCGTGGACAGGGAATCAGCCCCAGCATTTT; J: TRBJ1-5; D: TRBD1; size: NA; V: TRBV19
CDR3: CASSVGGPKFPYNEQFF; DNA: TGCGCCAGCAGTGTCGGCGGGCCAAAGTTCCCCTACAATGAGCAGTTCTTC; J: TRBJ2-1; D: NA; size: NA; V: TRBV10-2
CDR3: CASSLATGTTYNEQFF; DNA: TGTGCCAGCAGCTTAGCGACAGGAACGACCTACAATGAGCAGTTCTTC; J: TRBJ2-1; D: NA; size: NA; V: TRBV7-9
CDR3: CASSDSWTVSKKQYF; DNA: TGTGCCAGCAGTGATTCATGGACAGTAAGTAAGAAGCAGTACTTC; J: TRBJ2-7; D: NA; size: NA; V: TRBV2
CDR3: CSVDPGAGGKETQYF; DNA: TGCAGCGTTGATCCGGGAGCAGGGGGCAAAGAGACCCAGTACTTC; J: TRBJ2-5; D: TRBD1; size: NA; V: TRBV29-1
CDR3: CASSYPSTGELFF; DNA: TGTGCCAGCAGTTACCCTTCTACCGGGGAGCTGTTTTTT; J: TRBJ2-2; D: NA; size: NA; V: TRBV6-2/TRBV6-3
CDR3: CATSDAGQDYGYTF; DNA: TGTGCCACCAGTGATGCGGGACAGGACTATGGCTACACCTTC; J: TRBJ1-2; D: TRBD1; size: NA; V: TRBV24-1
CDR3: CASSRLLAGVEEQYF; DNA: TGTGCCAGCAGCCGACTACTAGCGGGGGTAGAGGAGCAGTACTTC; J: TRBJ2-7; D: TRBD2; size: NA; V: TRBV5-6
CDR3: CASSEARQALYGYTF; DNA: TGTGCCAGCAGTGAAGCCAGACAGGCCCTCTATGGCTACACCTTC; J: TRBJ1-2; D: NA; size: few; V: TRBV2
CDR3: CASSQELRTGNQPQHF; DNA: TGCGCCAGCAGCCAAGAATTACGGACAGGCAATCAGCCCCAGCATTTT; J: TRBJ1-5; D: NA; size: NA; V: TRBV4-1
CDR3: CANSGGAQDTQYF; DNA: TGTGCGAACTCTGGGGGGGCGCAAGATACGCAGTATTTT; J: TRBJ2-3; D: NA; size: NA; V: TRBV12-3/TRBV12-4
CDR3: CASSPPPPGSYNEQFF; DNA: TGCGCCAGCAGCCCACCTCCCCCCGGCTCCTACAATGAGCAGTTCTTC; J: TRBJ2-1; D: NA; size: NA; V: TRBV5-1
CDR3: CAWSADKNYGYTF; DNA: TGTGCCTGGAGTGCAGACAAGAACTATGGCTACACCTTC; J: TRBJ1-2; D: NA; size: few; V: TRBV30